Presented here are 6 T cell receptor beta chains from one specimen sequenced in a study of blood T cell repertoires in COVID-19. Assay: immunoSEQ multiplex PCR; the TCRdb copy retains only in-frame clones and omits some. The top ten clones hold around 0.8% of a sample with roughly 250,000 clones, 88% of them seen once. The sample comprised peripheral blood. These receptors were obtained from a woman aged 25-40 years with acute or convalescent COVID-19.

The chain is built from TRBV19 and TRBJ2-7; a possible D gene is TRBD2 (6 bases). The CDR3 runs 14 residues. V was cut by 6 bases and J by 0 bases, with 12 bases left in between. The germline CDR1 and CDR2 sequences are LNHDA and SQIVND (reference sequence). CDR3 sequence reads: CASRNRGSSYEQYF. The CDR3 DNA is TGTGCCAGTAGGAACCGGGGGAGCTCCTACGAGCAGTACTTC.

The CDR3 DNA is TGTGCCACCAGTCGGACAGGGGTCCCCTACGAGCAGTACTTC. Residues: CATSRTGVPYEQYF. The chain carries TRBV24-1 and TRBJ2-7, with TRBD1 identical over 9 bases. The CDR3 is 14 amino acids. CDR1 is KGHDR and CDR2 is SFDVKD in the germline V gene. Unmatched junction bases numbered 4, after V lost 6 bases and J lost 2 bases.

This clone was detected once. The same CDR3 can be traced to other DNA sequences in this sample. The chain is built from TRBV27 and TRBJ1-5; possibly TRBD1 for D (5 bases). The V end was cut by 2 bases, the J end by 1 base, with 9 bases between. Germline CDR1 and CDR2: MNHEY and SMNVEV (reference sequence). The CDR3 is 15 amino acids. CDR3 sequence reads: CASSLRRGSNQPQHF. As DNA, the CDR3 is TGTGCCAGCAGTTTAAGAAGGGGAAGCAATCAGCCCCAGCATTTT.

V is TRBV9 and J is TRBJ2-1; 12 bases map to TRBD2. CDR3 length: 19 amino acids. Germline trimming cut 0 bases from V and 0 bases from J; bases unmatched to any gene: 7. CDR1 and CDR2 (germline): SGDLS, YYNGEE. This CDR3 reads CASSVVSTSGRSSYNEQFF. The DNA of the CDR3 is TGTGCCAGCAGCGTAGTTAGTACTAGCGGGAGGAGCTCCTACAATGAGCAGTTCTTC.

The chain recombines TRBV3-1 (or the pseudogene TRBV3-2) with TRBJ1-2; the match to TRBD1 covers 7 bases. CDR1 is LGHDT, CDR2 YNNKEL, per germline (reference sequence). The junction had 7 bases not matched to a gene; V was cut back by 4 bases and J by 2 bases. The CDR3 consists of 15 residues. CDR3 in DNA: TGTGCCAGCAGCCCCCCGGCGGGACAGAACTATGGCTACACCTTC. Its protein is CASSPPAGQNYGYTF.

This clone was counted a single time. Here the CDR3 DNA reads TGTGCCAGCAGCCGGGACAGGACACAAGAGACCCAGTACTTC. Protein: CASSRDRTQETQYF. The chain has TRBV7-9 and TRBJ2-5; TRBD1 matches 8 bases. The J segment lost 2 bases and the V segment lost 5 bases, leaving 4 bases of the junction unmatched. The CDR3 runs 14 residues. The germline V gene encodes CDR1 SEHNR and CDR2 FQNEAQ (reference sequence).